The TCR beta chain under discussion was sequenced for a study of blood T cells in healthy people across ages (dated by TCRdb to between 2014 and 2017). Study-level background: In model experiments, template switching captured roughly one uniquely barcoded TCR beta cDNA molecule for every two T cells. Using deep sequencing normalized with unique cDNA molecular identifiers, the study measured how TCR beta repertoire diversity changes with age. The donors were divided into four age groups: young (average about 15 years), middle-aged (almost 40), aged (around 59) and long-lived (roughly 82). To avoid experimental bias, donors of different ages were spread randomly across the sequencing lanes. For two donors (one aged 18 to 30 and one aged 80 or older), the study analyzed two additional independent replicas of 1 million unique cDNA reads from the same blood draw. Here is what the overall study found, with its caveats: Observed TCR beta diversity per million T cells fell roughly linearly with age, and a significant reduction was already apparent by age roughly 40. The percentage of naive T cells measured by flow cytometry correlated strongly with observed TCR beta diversity. Estimates of total diversity based on one million sequenced T cells were considered lower bounds and underestimates. Bulk unsorted PBMC profiling prevented conclusive comparison of naive and antigen-experienced compartments. Compared with the aged group, more naive CD4+ T cells, fewer expanded clones and increased TCR diversity were shown by the long-lived group, suggesting age selection. Because donor CMV infection status was unknown, age-related changes in expanded clonotypes were potentially confounded.

With regard to this clonotype: It lacks a known antigen. No per-base quality is available; no much larger clone lies one base away.

The library was prepared using 5' RACE. TCRdb records Illumina HiSeq 2500 as the sequencer. A second PCR of about 7 to 12 cycles was performed with a sample-barcoded 5' primer and a J-beta primer mix. A template-switch 5' adaptor carrying 12 random nucleotides introduced a unique molecular identifier onto each TCR beta cDNA molecule. Each sample yielded at least 2.5 million CDR3-containing paired-end reads. The Mint cDNA synthesis kit, primed by a TRBC-specific oligonucleotide, was used to synthesize first-strand cDNA from all RNA. All cDNA was treated with uracil-DNA glycosylase and then went through a first 18-cycle PCR with the universal primers M1SS and BC2_uni_R. As for the authors' bioinformatics: For normalization, 1 million high-quality reads, each with a distinct molecular identifier, were randomly selected from each sample. Instead of being binned into consensus sequences, reads that shared molecular identifiers were thrown out. MiTCR, run with a Q25 quality threshold and the strictest error-elimination algorithm, handled CDR3 identification, clonotype clustering and error correction. A nonparametric unseen species model using Euler transformation provided a lower-bound estimate of total TCR beta diversity. TCRdb reanalyzed the raw reads on its own, using fastp at Q25 for trimming and MiXCR for clone calling, and kept in-frame beta chains. Records with the same CDR3 protein are collapsed into one entry carrying the most frequent genes and DNA. The V and J calls come from TCRdb's annotation, not from the publication. The sample yields under 2,000,000 distinct CDR3 sequences; 49% were counted once. Of the sample, approximately 2.1% is held by the ten largest clones.

The roughly 39 donors, aged about 6 to 100 years, were systemically healthy Caucasian individuals from Russia. Each donor gave around 9.9 milliliters of peripheral blood, collected into EDTA-treated Vacutainer tubes. Ficoll-Paque density-gradient centrifugation was used to isolate PBMCs, with at least 6.5 million per sample. Trizol reagent was used to extract total RNA from PBMCs, with at least 6 micrograms per sample. Naive CD45RAhigh/CD27high T cell percentages were measured by flow cytometry on a PBMC aliquot from every donor. CDR1 and CDR2 (SGHTA, FQGNSA) derive from the germline V gene. The germline ends are 7 bases apart after V is trimmed by 1 base and J by 0 bases. The cysteine opens and the phenylalanine closes a CDR3 of 14 amino acids. Of the read, only the CDR3 DNA is kept; its 42 bases are in frame from base 1.

The source material was blood. The sequence is built from TRBV7-2 and TRBJ2-7, and TRBD2 may be the D gene, going by 5 matching bases. The source of this sequence is a woman in her 40s in good health. The CDR3 protein is CASSLEEVSYEQYF. The DNA sequence is as follows: TGTGCCAGCAGCTTAGAGGAGGTCTCCTACGAGCAGTACTTC.